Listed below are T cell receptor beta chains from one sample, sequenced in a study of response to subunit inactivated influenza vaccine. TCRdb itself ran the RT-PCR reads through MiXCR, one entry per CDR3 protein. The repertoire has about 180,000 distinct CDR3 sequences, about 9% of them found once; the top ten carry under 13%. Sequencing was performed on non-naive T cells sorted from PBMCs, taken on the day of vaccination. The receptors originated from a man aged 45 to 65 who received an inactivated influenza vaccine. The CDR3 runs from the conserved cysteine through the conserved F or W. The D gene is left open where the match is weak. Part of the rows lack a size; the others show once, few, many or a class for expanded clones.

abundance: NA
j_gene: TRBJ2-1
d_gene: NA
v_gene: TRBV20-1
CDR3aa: CSARGSGGYSYNEQFF
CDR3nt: TGCAGTGCTAGGGGGTCTGGGGGGTATTCCTACAATGAGCAGTTCTTC

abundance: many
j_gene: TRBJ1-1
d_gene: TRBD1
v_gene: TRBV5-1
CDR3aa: CASSNRGMNTEAFF
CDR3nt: TGCGCCAGCAGCAACAGGGGAATGAACACTGAAGCTTTCTTT

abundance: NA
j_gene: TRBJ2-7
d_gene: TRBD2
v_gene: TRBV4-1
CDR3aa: CASSPWTSGSIEQYF
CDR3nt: TGCGCCAGCAGCCCGTGGACTAGCGGGAGTATCGAGCAGTACTTC

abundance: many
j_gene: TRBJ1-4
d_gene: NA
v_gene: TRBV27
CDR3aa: CASSRGANEKLFF
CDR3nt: TGTGCCAGCAGTAGGGGGGCTAATGAAAAACTGTTTTTT

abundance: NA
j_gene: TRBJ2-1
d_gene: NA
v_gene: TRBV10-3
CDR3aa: CATRPAGSSYNEQFF
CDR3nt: TGTGCCACCCGACCAGCGGGTAGCTCCTACAATGAGCAGTTCTTC

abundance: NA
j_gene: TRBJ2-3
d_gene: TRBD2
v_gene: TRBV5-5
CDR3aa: CASSLVLGLAGPTNTQYF
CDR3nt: TGTGCCAGCAGCTTGGTCCTGGGACTAGCGGGGCCGACAAATACGCAGTATTTT

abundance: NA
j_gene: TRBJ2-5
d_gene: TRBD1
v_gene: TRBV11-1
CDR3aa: CASSPPGTGGKGAETQYF
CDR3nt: TGTGCCAGCAGCCCTCCCGGGACAGGGGGCAAAGGGGCAGAGACCCAGTACTTC

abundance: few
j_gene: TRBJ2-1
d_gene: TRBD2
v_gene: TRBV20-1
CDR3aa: CSAREPSGRSIPDEQFF
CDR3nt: TGCAGTGCTAGAGAGCCAAGCGGGAGGTCGATTCCGGATGAGCAGTTCTTC

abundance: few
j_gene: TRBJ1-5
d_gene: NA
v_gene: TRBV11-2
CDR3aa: CASSSAPNQPQHF
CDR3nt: TGTGCCAGCAGCTCCGCCCCGAATCAGCCCCAGCATTTT

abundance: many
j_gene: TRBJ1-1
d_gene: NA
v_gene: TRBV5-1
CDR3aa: CASSLDIGWTANTEAFF
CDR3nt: TGCGCCAGCAGCTTGGATATAGGTTGGACGGCGAACACTGAAGCTTTCTTT

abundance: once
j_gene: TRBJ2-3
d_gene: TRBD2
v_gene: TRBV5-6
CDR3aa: CASSLIAGGATQYF
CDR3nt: TGTGCCAGCAGCTTGATCGCGGGGGGCGCTACGCAGTATTTT

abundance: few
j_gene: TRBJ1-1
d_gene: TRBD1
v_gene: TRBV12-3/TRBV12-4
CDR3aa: CASSLAGRQGTEAFF
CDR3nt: TGTGCCAGCAGTTTGGCCGGAAGACAGGGCACTGAAGCTTTCTTT

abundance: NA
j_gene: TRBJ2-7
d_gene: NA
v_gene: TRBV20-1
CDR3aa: CSASDSTYEQYF
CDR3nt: TGCAGTGCATCGGACAGTACCTACGAGCAGTACTTC

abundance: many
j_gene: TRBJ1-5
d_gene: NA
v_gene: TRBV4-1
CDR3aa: CASSQESLAGAQHF
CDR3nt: TGCGCCAGCAGCCAAGAATCGTTGGCAGGGGCCCAGCATTTT

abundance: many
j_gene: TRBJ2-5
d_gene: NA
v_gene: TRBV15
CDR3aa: CATSLSALLETQYF
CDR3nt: TGTGCCACCAGCCTATCTGCCCTATTGGAGACCCAGTACTTC

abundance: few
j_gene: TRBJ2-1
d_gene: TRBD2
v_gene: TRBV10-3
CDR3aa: CATGGSGRALSYNEQFF
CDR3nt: TGTGCCACCGGAGGCAGCGGGAGGGCCCTCTCCTACAATGAGCAGTTCTTC

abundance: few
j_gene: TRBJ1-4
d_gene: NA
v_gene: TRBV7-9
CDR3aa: CASSADGPNEKLFF
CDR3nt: TGTGCCAGCAGCGCGGACGGGCCGAATGAAAAACTGTTTTTT

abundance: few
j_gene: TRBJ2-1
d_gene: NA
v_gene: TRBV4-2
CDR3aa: CVSSREGGSYNEQFF
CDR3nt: TGTGTCAGCAGCCGAGAAGGGGGGAGCTACAATGAGCAGTTCTTC

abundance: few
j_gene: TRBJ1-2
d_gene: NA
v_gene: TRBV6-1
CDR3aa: CASRRAVDGYTF
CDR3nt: TGTGCCAGCAGGAGGGCAGTAGATGGCTACACCTTC

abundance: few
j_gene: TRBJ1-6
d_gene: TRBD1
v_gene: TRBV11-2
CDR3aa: CASSLYGVQGLWNSPLHF
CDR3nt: TGTGCCAGCAGCTTATACGGGGTACAGGGGTTGTGGAATTCACCCCTCCACTTT

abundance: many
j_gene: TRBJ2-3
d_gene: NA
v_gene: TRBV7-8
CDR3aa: CASSTPPAGGTQYF
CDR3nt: TGTGCCAGCAGCACCCCACCCGCTGGGGGTACGCAGTATTTT

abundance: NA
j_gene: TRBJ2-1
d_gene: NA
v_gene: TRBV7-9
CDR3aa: CASSLRERQFF
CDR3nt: TGTGCCAGCAGCTTACGGGAACGGCAGTTCTTC

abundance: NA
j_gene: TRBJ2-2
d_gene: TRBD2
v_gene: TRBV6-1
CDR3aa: CASGAGAMHTGELFF
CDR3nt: TGTGCCAGCGGGGCGGGAGCCATGCACACCGGGGAGCTGTTTTTT

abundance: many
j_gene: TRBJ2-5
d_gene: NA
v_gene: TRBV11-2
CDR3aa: CASSFSFSKTQYF
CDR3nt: TGTGCCAGCAGCTTCTCGTTCTCAAAGACCCAGTACTTC

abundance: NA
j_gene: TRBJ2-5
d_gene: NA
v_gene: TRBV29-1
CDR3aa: CSGGQVAGETQYF
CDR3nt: TGCAGCGGCGGACAGGTCGCGGGGGAGACCCAGTACTTC

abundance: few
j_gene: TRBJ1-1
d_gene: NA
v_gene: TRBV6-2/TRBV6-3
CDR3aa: CASSPGLETEAFF
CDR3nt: TGTGCCAGCAGCCCGGGACTTGAGACTGAAGCTTTCTTT

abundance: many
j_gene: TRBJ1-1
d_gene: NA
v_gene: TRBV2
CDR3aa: CASGPDMNTEAFF
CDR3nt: TGTGCCAGCGGTCCGGATATGAACACTGAAGCTTTCTTT

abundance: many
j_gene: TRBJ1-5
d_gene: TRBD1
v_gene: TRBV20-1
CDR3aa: CSARDLTGGVDQPQHF
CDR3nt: TGCAGTGCTAGAGACCTAACAGGGGGGGTCGATCAGCCCCAGCATTTT

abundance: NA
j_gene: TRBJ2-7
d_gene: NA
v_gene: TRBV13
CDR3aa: CASSLTYGYEQYF
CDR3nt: TGTGCCAGCAGCTTAACTTACGGCTACGAGCAGTACTTC

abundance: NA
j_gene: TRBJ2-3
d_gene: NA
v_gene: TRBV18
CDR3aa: CASSPTGNTDTQYF
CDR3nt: TGTGCCAGCTCACCAACAGGGAATACAGATACGCAGTATTTT

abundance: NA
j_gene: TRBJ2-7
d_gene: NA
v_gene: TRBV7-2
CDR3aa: CASSAYPQGQYF
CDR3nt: TGTGCCAGCAGCGCTTACCCACAGGGGCAGTACTTC

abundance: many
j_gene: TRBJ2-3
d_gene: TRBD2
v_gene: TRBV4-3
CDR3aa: CASSQDSGGARADTQYF
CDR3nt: TGCGCCAGCAGCCAAGACAGCGGGGGGGCCAGAGCAGATACGCAGTATTTT

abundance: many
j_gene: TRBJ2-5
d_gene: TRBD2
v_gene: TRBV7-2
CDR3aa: CASSLARTSNQETQYF
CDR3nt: TGTGCCAGCAGCTTAGCGCGGACTAGCAATCAAGAGACCCAGTACTTC

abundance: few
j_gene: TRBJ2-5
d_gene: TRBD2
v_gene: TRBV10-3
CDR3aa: CAISESTSGKGKTQYF
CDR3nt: TGTGCCATCAGTGAGTCGACTAGCGGGAAGGGGAAGACCCAGTACTTC

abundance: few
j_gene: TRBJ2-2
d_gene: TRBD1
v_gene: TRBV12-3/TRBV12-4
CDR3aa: CASSFDREWGELFF
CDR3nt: TGTGCCAGCAGTTTCGACAGGGAGTGGGGGGAGCTGTTTTTT